This T cell receptor beta chain emerged from a study of high-grade serous ovarian cancer treatment subgroups. For the study at large: Each sample yielded on average roughly 7,400 unique TCR beta rearrangements from roughly 15,000 reads. Points from the study as a whole: Tumors within one patient showed repertoire similarity of roughly 0.1 to 0.79. Higher neoantigen levels went with greater TCR clonal relatedness.

For this clone: Its antigen is as yet unknown.

With 10 bases removed from V and 1 base from J, the gap between germline ends came to 16 bases. CDR3 length: 14 amino acids. The V gene's germline CDR1 is MNHNS and CDR2 SASEGT. Generated by immunoSEQ multiplex PCR, the TCRdb table keeps only in-frame clones and is missing some. The sample comprises about 2,700 clones, roughly 70% of which are singletons, and 15% to 20% rests with the top ten. The tumor samples were collected prior to definitive surgery or chemotherapy. This chain uses TRBV6-1 with TRBJ1-1; D remains ambiguous. The TCR was taken from a human donor with high-grade serous ovarian cancer. Source material: tumor tissue. CDR3 sequence reads: CATTRVSSNTEAFF. Written as DNA, the CDR3 is TGTGCCACCACCCGGGTCTCCTCGAACACTGAAGCTTTCTTT.